The 8 T cell receptor beta chains presented below share a single source sample, sequenced in a study of cytomegalovirus exposure and HLA in healthy donors. PCR primers comprised 60 Vbeta and 13 Jbeta primers. Profiling relied on immunoSEQ multiplex PCR, and the TCRdb table lists in-frame clones only, not all of them. The sample includes about 130,000 clones. Sequencing input: PBMCs. The receptors come from a woman between 40 and 50 years old in good health and CMV-seropositive.

This rearrangement joins TRBV25-1 to TRBJ2-2, with 8 bases aligning to TRBD2. The CDR3 runs 15 residues. J gave up 4 bases and V 10 bases, and 11 bases lay outside the gene matches. CDR1 MGHDK and CDR2 SYGVNS come from the germline V gene. In nucleotides, the CDR3 is TGTGCCACCACTAGCGGAGGCCTCACCACCGGGGAGCTGTTTTTT. This sequence encodes CATTSGGLTTGELFF.

The V and J genes are TRBV10-3 and TRBJ2-7; the match to TRBD2 covers 9 bases. The CDR3 is made up of 17 amino acids. The germline gives CDR1 ENHRY, CDR2 SYGVKD. V gave up 4 bases and J gave up 2 bases; unmatched junction bases: 12. The CDR3 DNA reads TGTGCCATCAGTGGGACTGGCGGGAGGGCCGTGGCCTACGAGCAGTACTTC. It codes for CAISGTGGRAVAYEQYF.

The gene calls are TRBV28 and TRBJ2-1; the match to TRBD2 covers 10 bases. The V gene end was trimmed by 2 bases and the J gene end by 3 bases; junction bases not matched to a gene: 4. This CDR3 region has 16 residues. Germline lookup yields CDR1 MDHEN and CDR2 SYDVKM. In DNA form, the CDR3 reads TGTGCCAGCAGTTTACGAGCGGGAGGGGGCTACAATGAGCAGTTCTTC. Its protein is CASSLRAGGGYNEQFF.

The chain has TRBV5-6 and TRBJ2-1, with TRBD1 as a possible D gene (6 bases). V lost 0 bases, J lost 5 bases, and 12 bases lay in between. CDR1 is SGHDT, CDR2 YYEEEE, per germline. The CDR3 spans 15 residues. As DNA, the CDR3 is TGTGCCAGCAGCTTGGAGGCCAGGGGAAACAATGAGCAGTTCTTC. Translation: CASSLEARGNNEQFF.

This chain connects TRBV19 to TRBJ1-1; 9 bases match TRBD1. V shed 7 bases, J shed 4 bases, and the junction held 7 bases outside the gene matches. This CDR3 contains 14 residues. Germline CDR1 LNHDA, CDR2 SQIVND (reference sequence). This CDR3 reads CASTTGQGSTEAFF. DNA for the CDR3: TGTGCCAGTACCACGGGACAGGGCTCCACTGAAGCTTTCTTT. Combining the CDR3 with reference TRBV19 and TRBJ1-1 gives the whole variable domain DGGITQSPKYLFRKEGQNVTLSCEQNLNHDAMYWYRQDPGQGLRLIYYSQIVNDFQKGDIAEGYSVSREKKESFPLTVTSAQKNPTAFYLCASTTGQGSTEAFFGQGTRLTVV.

The chain carries TRBV30 and TRBJ2-1; maybe TRBD2 (6 bases). The ends were cut back, 4 bases at V and 3 bases at J, with 10 bases in the middle. The CDR3 loop spans 13 amino acids. Germline V lookup: CDR1 GTSNPN, CDR2 SVGIG (reference sequence). The CDR3 DNA follows: TGTGCCTGGATGGCCGGGAGCTACAATGAGCAGTTCTTC. Amino acid sequence: CAWMAGSYNEQFF.

J is TRBJ1-5 and V is TRBV6-5, with D hard to call. Germline V gene data show CDR1 as MNHEY and CDR2 as SVGAGI. V was trimmed by 6 bases and J by 0 bases, leaving 9 bases between them. The CDR3 length is 14 residues. The DNA of the CDR3 is TGTGCCAGCAGCCCTGGGCTTAGCAATCAGCCCCAGCATTTT. Translating gives CASSPGLSNQPQHF.

The chain couples TRBV10-3 to TRBJ1-6, with 9 nucleotides matching TRBD1. The ends lost 9 bases at V and 9 bases at J; junction bases unmatched: 9. The length of the CDR3 is 14 residues. Germline V gene lookup returns CDR1 ENHRY and CDR2 SYGVKD. The CDR3 spells CAMSWDRESSPLHF. The DNA of the CDR3 is TGTGCCATGTCCTGGGACAGGGAGAGTTCACCCCTCCACTTT.